These 25 T cell receptor beta chains share one sample of origin, sequenced in a study of cytomegalovirus exposure and HLA in healthy donors. Amplification used 60 Vbeta primers and 13 Jbeta primers. Profiling relied on immunoSEQ multiplex PCR, and the TCRdb table lists in-frame clones only, not all of them. The sample lists roughly 130,000 clones, approximately 79% seen once, with 2.1% in the top ten. The specimen sequenced was PBMCs. Source of these receptors: a man younger than 45 in good health and CMV-seronegative.

The chain combines TRBV9 with TRBJ1-3; TRBD1 is a possible D gene (6 bases). Trimming removed 3 bases from V and 0 bases from J, with 10 bases in between. CDR1 SGDLS and CDR2 YYNGEE come from the germline V gene. This CDR3 has 15 amino acids. The CDR3 DNA is TGTGCCAGCAGCGAGGGGACATTCTCTGGAAACACCATATATTTT. Protein sequence: CASSEGTFSGNTIYF.

This chain uses TRBV29-1 with TRBJ1-4; D is ambiguous. The germline V gene has CDR1 SQVTM and CDR2 ANQGSEA. V lost 6 bases and J 6 bases, leaving 17 bases between the germline ends. CDR3 size: 14 residues. The CDR3 nucleotides read TGCAGCGTGGGAGGAGGTTGGGAGCATGAAAAACTGTTTTTT. Its translation: CSVGGGWEHEKLFF.

This chain uses TRBV7-9 with TRBJ1-4; 7 bases match TRBD1. From germline, CDR1 is SEHNR and CDR2 FQNEAQ (reference sequence). CDR3 length: 17 residues. With V trimmed by 5 bases and J by 4 bases, 13 bases remained unmatched. The CDR3, as DNA: TGTGCCAGCAGCCCACGGATAGGGACAGCTCTTAATGAAAAACTGTTTTTT. This sequence encodes CASSPRIGTALNEKLFF.

The rearrangement links TRBV6-8 to TRBJ2-1; 12 bases are a match to TRBD2. The V and J ends lost 6 bases and 9 bases, in that order; junction bases with no gene match: 6. This CDR3 comprises 14 residues. Germline lookup yields CDR1 MNHGY and CDR2 SAAAGT. The CDR3 region has the DNA TGTGCCAGCAGACCGGGACTAGCGGGCCGTGAGCAGTTCTTC. It translates to CASRPGLAGREQFF.

This clone was seen only once. The J gene is TRBJ1-5, the V gene TRBV28, with 8 bases lining up with TRBD1. The CDR3 is 16 residues long. Germline V CDR1 and CDR2: MDHEN, SYDVKM. Trimming cost V 1 base and J 5 bases; bases outside gene matches: 7. The CDR3 loop reads CASSLFLQGGHQPQHF. In DNA form, the CDR3 reads TGTGCCAGCAGTTTATTCCTACAGGGGGGCCATCAGCCCCAGCATTTT.

The rearrangement links TRBV28 to TRBJ2-5; 8 bases map to TRBD1. V lost 4 bases and J lost 11; bases outside the gene matches: 9. Germline V gene lookup returns CDR1 MDHEN and CDR2 SYDVKM. CDR3 length: 13 residues. This CDR3 reads CASSSQGAGEQYF. The CDR3 bases are TGTGCCAGCAGTTCTCAGGGGGCTGGGGAGCAGTACTTC.

CDR3 loop: CASSSGDRVDNSPLHF. In DNA form, the CDR3 reads TGTGCCAGCAGCTCGGGCGACAGGGTGGATAATTCACCCCTCCACTTT. J is TRBJ1-6 and V is TRBV5-4, with TRBD1 matching 7 bases. CDR1 SGHNT and CDR2 YYREEE come from the germline V gene (reference sequence). V shed 3 bases, J shed 5 bases, and the junction held 8 bases outside the gene matches. This CDR3 is built from 16 residues.

This chain connects TRBV11-2 to TRBJ2-3, with 9 nucleotides matching TRBD1. V lost 9 bases and J lost 1; bases outside the gene matches: 8. CDR3 length equals 15 residues. Germline assignment: CDR1 SGHAT and CDR2 FQNNGV. The CDR3 spells CASGSGQGRTDTQYF. The CDR3 DNA reads as TGTGCCAGTGGTTCAGGACAGGGGCGCACAGATACGCAGTATTTT.

This chain uses TRBV7-9 with TRBJ2-5; TRBD2 matches at 13 bases. CDR3 length: 16 residues. CDR1 is SEHNR and CDR2 is FQNEAQ in the germline V gene (reference sequence). The V gene end was trimmed by 5 bases and the J gene end by 9 bases; junction bases not matched to a gene: 12. The CDR3 reads CASSSARGLAGSSQYF. CDR3 sequence (DNA): TGTGCCAGCAGCAGCGCCCGGGGACTAGCGGGGAGTTCCCAGTACTTC.

The gene calls are TRBV29-1 and TRBJ1-2, with D possibly matching TRBD1 (5 bases). V lost 0 bases and J lost 4, with 12 bases in between. Germline-derived CDR1 and CDR2 are SQVTM and ANQGSEA. This CDR3 region has 14 residues. As DNA, the CDR3 is TGCAGCGTTGAAGATCCACCAGGGATCTATGGCTACACCTTC. Translating gives CSVEDPPGIYGYTF.

The V call is TRBV7-2, the J call TRBJ1-3; a possible D gene is TRBD1 (5 bases). Trimming removed 5 bases from V and 0 bases from J, with 11 bases in between. CDR3 length: 15 amino acids. The germline V gene encodes CDR1 SGHTA and CDR2 FQGNSA. The CDR3 bases are TGTGCCAGCAGCCGACAGTCGAGCTCTGGAAACACCATATATTTT. It is translated as CASSRQSSSGNTIYF.

The gene calls are TRBV11-2 and TRBJ1-4; TRBD1 matches at 7 bases. CDR1 SGHAT and CDR2 FQNNGV come from the germline V gene. V trimming: 8 bases; J trimming: 0 bases; junction bases outside the gene matches: 12. The CDR3 sequence is 17 residues long. CDR3 coding DNA: TGTGCCAGCGCCAGGGGTACAGGGGCTGCAACTAATGAAAAACTGTTTTTT. Amino acids: CASARGTGAATNEKLFF. Combining the CDR3 with reference TRBV11-2 and TRBJ1-4 gives the whole variable domain EAGVAQSPRYKIIEKRQSVAFWCNPISGHATLYWYQQILGQGPKLLIQFQNNGVVDDSQLPKDRFSAERLKGVDSTLKIQPAKLEDSAVYLCASARGTGAATNEKLFFGSGTQLSVL.

This chain connects TRBV2 to TRBJ2-7; 11 positions agree with TRBD1. This CDR3 spans 13 amino acids. Trimming removed 7 bases from V and 6 bases from J; junction bases left unmatched: 5. Germline CDR1 and CDR2: SNHLY and FYNNEI. This CDR3 is CASTGTGGSEQYF. For the CDR3, the DNA is TGTGCCAGCACCGGGACAGGGGGAAGCGAGCAGTACTTC. Variable domain in full (rest from reference TRBV2 and TRBJ2-7): EPEVTQTPSHQVTQMGQEVILRCVPISNHLYFYWYRQILGQKVEFLVSFYNNEISEKSEIFDDQFSVERPDGSNFTLKIRSTKLEDSAMYFCASTGTGGSEQYFGPGTRLTVT.

The chain combines TRBV4-3 with TRBJ2-5, with D perhaps TRBD2 (5 bases). Germline values: CDR1 LGHNA, CDR2 YSLEER. Trimming stripped 6 bases from V and 1 base from J, with 15 bases between. This CDR3 has 15 residues. CDR3 protein: CASRKGAALQETQYF. Written as DNA, the CDR3 is TGCGCCAGCAGGAAGGGAGCGGCCCTCCAAGAGACCCAGTACTTC.

The chain recombines TRBV7-2 with TRBJ2-3; 9 bases match TRBD2. J gave up 1 base and V 1 base, and 3 bases lay outside the gene matches. Germline loops: CDR1 SGHTA, CDR2 FQGNSA. This CDR3 has 16 amino acids. In DNA form, the CDR3 reads TGTGCCAGCAGCTTAGGTAGCGGGGGTCGCACAGATACGCAGTATTTT. Translation gives CASSLGSGGRTDTQYF.

The table lists this clone with a few counts. This chain connects TRBV19 to TRBJ1-2; a possible D gene is TRBD1 (5 bases). Trimming removed 9 bases from V and 6 bases from J, with 11 bases in between. CDR3 size: 11 residues. CDR1 and CDR2 from the germline V gene are LNHDA and SQIVND (reference sequence). The CDR3 nucleotides are TGTGCCAGCCGTGGGGCAAATGGCTACACCTTC. Protein sequence: CASRGANGYTF.

The V call is TRBV5-6, the J call TRBJ1-1; 10 positions match TRBD1. Germline loops: CDR1 SGHDT, CDR2 YYEEEE. J was trimmed by 5 bases and V by 4 bases; bases with no gene match: 5. CDR3 length: 14 amino acids. CDR3: CASSVTGGGTEAFF. The CDR3 DNA reads TGTGCCAGCAGCGTGACAGGGGGCGGAACTGAAGCTTTCTTT.

The CDR3 DNA sequence: TGTGCCATCAGGGTCTCACTCAGGGGGTATGGCTATGGCTACACCTTC. As protein: CAIRVSLRGYGYGYTF. This chain connects TRBV10-3 to TRBJ1-2, with TRBD1 matching 7 bases. This CDR3 contains 16 residues. Unmatched junction bases numbered 14, after V lost 6 bases and J lost 4 bases. Looked up from germline, CDR1 is ENHRY and CDR2 is SYGVKD.

A few counts support this clone. The chain recombines TRBV4-2 with TRBJ2-5, with TRBD1 identical over 7 bases. Trimming cost V 0 bases and J 3 bases; bases outside gene matches: 4. Germline V gene data show CDR1 as LGHNA and CDR2 as YNFKEQ. The CDR3 runs to 15 residues. The CDR3 DNA reads TGTGCCAGCAGCCAAGAGCTAACAGGGGAAGAGACCCAGTACTTC. Translated: CASSQELTGEETQYF.

The V call is TRBV5-1, the J call TRBJ2-5; D perhaps matches TRBD1 (6 bases). The CDR3 has 16 amino acids. V was trimmed by 4 bases and J by 2 bases, leaving 18 bases between them. The germline V gene encodes CDR1 SGHRS and CDR2 YFSETQ. CDR3 region: CASSLENGQIQETQYF. The CDR3 DNA follows: TGCGCCAGCAGCCTCGAAAACGGACAGATTCAAGAGACCCAGTACTTC.

The chain employs TRBV10-3 and TRBJ1-5; no clear D gene. Trimming took 3 bases from V and 4 from J, leaving 4 bases between them. This CDR3 has 12 residues. In germline, CDR1 is ENHRY, CDR2 SYGVKD. The CDR3 here is CAISDTNQPQHF. Here the CDR3 DNA reads TGTGCCATCAGTGACACAAATCAGCCCCAGCATTTT.

This clone was seen only a few times. The chain uses TRBV4-3 and TRBJ2-5; 12 bases align to TRBD2. The CDR3 totals 19 residues. V shed 0 bases, J shed 6 bases, and the junction held 14 bases outside the gene matches. Germline V gene sequence: CDR1 LGHNA, CDR2 YSLEER. CDR3 DNA sequence: TGCGCCAGCAGCCAAGAGTTGGAGCTAGCGGGGGGGTTGGGAAAGACCCAGTACTTC. Residues: CASSQELELAGGLGKTQYF.

The CDR3 DNA sequence: TGTGCCAGCAGTTTGACCTCAGGGGAGGGGACCTACGAGCAGTACTTC. This sequence encodes CASSLTSGEGTYEQYF. The rearrangement uses TRBV6-5 and TRBJ2-7; maybe TRBD2 (7 bases). V was clipped by 4 bases and J by 2 bases, with 18 bases between them. CDR3 length equals 16 residues. The germline CDR1 and CDR2 sequences are MNHEY and SVGAGI.

The chain links TRBV21-1 to TRBJ1-5. TRBV21-1 is a pseudogene segment. The CDR3 extends over 16 amino acids. CDR3 sequence reads: CASSKGIRGGNQPQHF. In nucleotides, the CDR3 is TGTGCCAGCAGCAAAGGTATTCGGGGTGGGAATCAGCCCCAGCATTTT.

The rearrangement joins TRBV7-2 to TRBJ2-4; no clear D gene. There are 14 residues in the CDR3. With 5 bases removed from V and 0 bases from J, the gap between germline ends came to 8 bases. From germline, CDR1 is SGHTA and CDR2 FQGNSA. CDR3 DNA: TGTGCCAGCAGCCCTATACTAGCCAAAAACATTCAGTACTTC. Protein sequence: CASSPILAKNIQYF.